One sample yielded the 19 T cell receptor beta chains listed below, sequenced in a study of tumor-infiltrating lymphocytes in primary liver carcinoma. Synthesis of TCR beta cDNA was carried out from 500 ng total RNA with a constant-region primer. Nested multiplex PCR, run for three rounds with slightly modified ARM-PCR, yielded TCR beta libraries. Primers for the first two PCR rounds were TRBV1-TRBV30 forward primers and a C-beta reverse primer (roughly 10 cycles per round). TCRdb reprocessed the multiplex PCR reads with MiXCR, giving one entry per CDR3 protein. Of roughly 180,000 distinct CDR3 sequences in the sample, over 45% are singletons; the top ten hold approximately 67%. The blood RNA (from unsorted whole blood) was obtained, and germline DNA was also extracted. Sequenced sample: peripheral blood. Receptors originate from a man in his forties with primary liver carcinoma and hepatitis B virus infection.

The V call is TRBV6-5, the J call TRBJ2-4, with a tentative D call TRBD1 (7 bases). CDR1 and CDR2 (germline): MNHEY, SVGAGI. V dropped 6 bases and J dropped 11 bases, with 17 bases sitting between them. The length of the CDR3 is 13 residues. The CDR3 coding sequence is TGTGCCAGCAGGGAGGGGGCCGGAAATGTTCAGTACTTC. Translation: CASREGAGNVQYF.

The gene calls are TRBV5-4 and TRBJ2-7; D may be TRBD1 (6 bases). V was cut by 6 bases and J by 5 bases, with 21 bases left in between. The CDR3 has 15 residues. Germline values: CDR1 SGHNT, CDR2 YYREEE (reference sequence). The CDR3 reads CASTLGHGFLDEQYF. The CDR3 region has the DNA TGTGCCAGCACCCTGGGACACGGTTTTCTAGACGAGCAGTACTTC.

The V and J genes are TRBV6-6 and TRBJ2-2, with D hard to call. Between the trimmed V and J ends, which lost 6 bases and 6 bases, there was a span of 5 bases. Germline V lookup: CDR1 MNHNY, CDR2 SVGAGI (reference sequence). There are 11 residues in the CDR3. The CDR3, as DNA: TGTGCCAGCAGCAGACCCGGGGAGCTGTTTTTT. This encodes CASSRPGELFF.

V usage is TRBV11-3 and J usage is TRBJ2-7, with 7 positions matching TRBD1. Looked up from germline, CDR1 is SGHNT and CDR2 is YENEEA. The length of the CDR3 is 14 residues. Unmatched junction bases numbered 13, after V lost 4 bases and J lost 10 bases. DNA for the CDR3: TGTGCCAGCAGCTCCGGGACAGCCCATGGTACCCAGTACTTC. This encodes CASSSGTAHGTQYF. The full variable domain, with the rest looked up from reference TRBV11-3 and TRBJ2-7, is EAGVVQSPRYKIIEKKQPVAFWCNPISGHNTLYWYLQNLGQGPELLIRYENEEAVDDSQLPKDRFSAERLKGVDSTLKIQPAELGDSAVYLCASSSGTAHGTQYFGPGTRLTVT.

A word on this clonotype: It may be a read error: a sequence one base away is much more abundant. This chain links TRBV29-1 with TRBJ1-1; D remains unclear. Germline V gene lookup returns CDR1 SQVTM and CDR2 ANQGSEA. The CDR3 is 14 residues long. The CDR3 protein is CCVEGPQLGTEAFF. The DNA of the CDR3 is TGCTGCGTTGAAGGCCCTCAACTGGGGACTGAAGCTTTCTTT. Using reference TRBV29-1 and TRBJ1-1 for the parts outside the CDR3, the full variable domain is SAVISQKPSRDICQRGTSLTIQCQVDSQVTMMFWYRQQPGQSLTLIATANQGSEATYESGFVIDKFPISRPNLTFSTLTVSNMSPEDSSIYLCCVEGPQLGTEAFFGQGTRLTVV.

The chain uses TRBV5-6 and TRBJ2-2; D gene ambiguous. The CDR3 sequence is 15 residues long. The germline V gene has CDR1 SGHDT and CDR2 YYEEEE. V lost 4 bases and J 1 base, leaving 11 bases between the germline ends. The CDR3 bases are TGTGCCAGCAGCGTTGGAGCAGGGAACACCGGGGAGCTGTTTTTT. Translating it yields CASSVGAGNTGELFF.

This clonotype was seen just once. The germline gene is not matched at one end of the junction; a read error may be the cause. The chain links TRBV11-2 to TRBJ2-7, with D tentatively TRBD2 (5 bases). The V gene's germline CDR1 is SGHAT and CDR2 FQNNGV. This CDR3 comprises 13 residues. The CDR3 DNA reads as TGTGCCAGCAGCTTCCGAGAGGGCTACGAGCAGTGCTTC. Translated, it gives CASSFREGYEQCF.

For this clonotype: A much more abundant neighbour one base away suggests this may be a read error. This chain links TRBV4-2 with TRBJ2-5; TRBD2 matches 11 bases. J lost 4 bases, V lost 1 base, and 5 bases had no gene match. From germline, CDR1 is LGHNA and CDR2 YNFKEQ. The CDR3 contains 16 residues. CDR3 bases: TGTGCCAGCAGCCAAGTAACTAGCGGGAGTGGAGAGACCCAGTACTTC. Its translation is CASSQVTSGSGETQYF.

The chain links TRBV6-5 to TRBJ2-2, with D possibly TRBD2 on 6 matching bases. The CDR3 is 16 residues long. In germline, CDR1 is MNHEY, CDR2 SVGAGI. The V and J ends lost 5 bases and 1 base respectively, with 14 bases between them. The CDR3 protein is CASSRSGSLNTGELFF. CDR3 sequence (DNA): TGTGCCAGCAGTCGAAGCGGGTCCCTGAACACCGGGGAGCTGTTTTTT.

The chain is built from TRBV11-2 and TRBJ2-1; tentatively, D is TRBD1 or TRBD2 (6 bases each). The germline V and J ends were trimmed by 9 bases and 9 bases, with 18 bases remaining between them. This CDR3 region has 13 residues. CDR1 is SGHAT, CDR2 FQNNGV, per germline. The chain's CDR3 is CASSLGGRIEQFF. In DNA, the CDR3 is TGTGCCAGTAGCCTAGGGGGGAGAATTGAGCAGTTCTTC.

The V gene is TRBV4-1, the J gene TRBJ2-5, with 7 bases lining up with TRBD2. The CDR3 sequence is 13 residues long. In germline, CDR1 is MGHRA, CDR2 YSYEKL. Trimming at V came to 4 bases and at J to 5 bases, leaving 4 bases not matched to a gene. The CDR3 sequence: CASSRLASETQYF. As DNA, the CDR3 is TGCGCCAGCAGCCGACTAGCAAGCGAGACCCAGTACTTC.

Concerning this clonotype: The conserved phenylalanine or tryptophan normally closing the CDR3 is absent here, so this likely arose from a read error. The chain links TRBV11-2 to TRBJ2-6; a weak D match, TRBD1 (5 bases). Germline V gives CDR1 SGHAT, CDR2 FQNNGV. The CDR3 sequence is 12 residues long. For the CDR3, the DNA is TGTGCCAGCGGGGTTGGGGCCAACGCCCTGACTTCC. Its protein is CASGVGANALTS.

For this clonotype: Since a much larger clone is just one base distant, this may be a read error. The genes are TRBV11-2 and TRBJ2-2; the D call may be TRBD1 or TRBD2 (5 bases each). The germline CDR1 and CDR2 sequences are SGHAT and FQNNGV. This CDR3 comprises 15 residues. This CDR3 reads CASSFRVTNTGDLFF. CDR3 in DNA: TGTGCCAGCAGCTTTAGGGTAACGAACACCGGGGACCTGTTTTTT.

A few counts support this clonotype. This CDR3 is CSVTGLLSQVRETQYF. The CDR3 nucleotides read TGCAGCGTTACCGGGCTCCTGTCCCAGGTTCGAGAGACCCAGTACTTC. The rearrangement joins TRBV29-1 to TRBJ2-5, with no clear D. Trimming removed 5 bases at V and 4 bases at J, with 23 bases between. Germline V gives CDR1 SQVTM, CDR2 ANQGSEA. There are 16 residues in the CDR3.

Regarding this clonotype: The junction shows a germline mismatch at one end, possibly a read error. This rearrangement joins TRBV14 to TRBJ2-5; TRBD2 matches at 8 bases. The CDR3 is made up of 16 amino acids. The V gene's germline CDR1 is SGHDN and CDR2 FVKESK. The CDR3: CASSQGKRGRAETPYF. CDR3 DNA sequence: TGTGCCAGCAGCCAAGGAAAGCGGGGGCGGGCAGAGACCCCGTACTTC.

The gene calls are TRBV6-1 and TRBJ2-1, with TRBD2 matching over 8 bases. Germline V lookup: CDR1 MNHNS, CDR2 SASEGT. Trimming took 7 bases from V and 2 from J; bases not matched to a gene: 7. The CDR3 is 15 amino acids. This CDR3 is CASISGNGAYNEQFF. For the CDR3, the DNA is TGTGCCAGCATTAGCGGGAATGGGGCCTACAATGAGCAGTTCTTC.

CDR3 nucleotide sequence: TGTGCCAGCAGTTACCGCGGTGGCGGTCCCCGTGAAGCTTTCTTT. Protein sequence: CASSYRGGGPREAFF. The chain links TRBV6-5 to TRBJ1-1; unclear D gene. Per germline, CDR1 MNHEY and CDR2 SVGAGI. V was pared by 2 bases and J by 7 bases, with 17 bases between. CDR3 length: 15 amino acids.

In DNA form, the CDR3 reads TGCGCCAGCAGCCAAGATTTCGGGACAGGCTCATTCTCTGGAAACACCATATATTTT. This encodes CASSQDFGTGSFSGNTIYF. The rearrangement links TRBV4-1 to TRBJ1-3, with TRBD1 matching over 8 bases. After removal of 0 bases from V and 0 bases from J, the junction contained 10 bases not matched to a gene. The germline V gene has CDR1 MGHRA and CDR2 YSYEKL. The CDR3 extends over 19 amino acids.

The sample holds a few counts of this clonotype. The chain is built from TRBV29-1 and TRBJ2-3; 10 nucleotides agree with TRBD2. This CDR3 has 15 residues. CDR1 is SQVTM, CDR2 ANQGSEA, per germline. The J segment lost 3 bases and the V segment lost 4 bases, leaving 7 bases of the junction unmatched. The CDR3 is CSVAASGSLTDTQYF. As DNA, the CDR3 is TGCAGCGTTGCTGCTAGCGGGAGTTTGACAGATACGCAGTATTTT.